These 6 T cell receptor beta chains share one sample of origin, sequenced in a study of OX40 agonist ivuxolimab in advanced cancers. Libraries were prepared by immunoSEQ multiplex PCR; TCRdb keeps only in-frame clonotypes and omits some of them. This sample yields some 100,000 clones, of which under 95% are seen a single time; 0.5% to 0.65% belongs to the top ten. Sequenced here: CD4+ or CD8+ T cells sorted from blood, sampled in a trial of the OX40 agonist ivuxolimab. Every receptor here comes from an adult with an advanced solid tumor such as melanoma, head and neck, liver or kidney cancer.

This chain links TRBV18 with TRBJ2-1, with TRBD1 as a possible D gene (5 bases). CDR1 is KGHSH, CDR2 LQKENI, per germline. The V and J ends lost 2 bases and 8 bases respectively, with 10 bases between them. CDR3 length equals 13 residues. CDR3 in amino acids: CASSPGAGDEQFF. The CDR3 coding sequence is TGTGCCAGCTCACCAGGGGCCGGCGATGAGCAGTTCTTC.

The chain carries TRBV7-2 and TRBJ2-7; D is perhaps TRBD1 (6 bases). The V gene's germline CDR1 is SGHTA and CDR2 FQGNSA. V was clipped by 8 bases and J by 1 base, with 15 bases between them. The CDR3 sequence is 14 residues long. CDR3 DNA sequence: TGTGCCAGCCAACGGACAGTTCTTTCCTACGAGCAGTACTTC. Encoded protein: CASQRTVLSYEQYF.

This rearrangement joins TRBV6-5 to TRBJ1-5; 10 bases are a match to TRBD1. Germline CDR1 MNHEY, CDR2 SVGAGI. Trimming removed 4 bases from V and 2 bases from J; junction bases left unmatched: 5. The CDR3 covers 16 residues. In DNA form, the CDR3 reads TGTGCCAGCAGTTCGCTCGGGACAGGGGGCAATCAGCCCCAGCATTTT. This translates into CASSSLGTGGNQPQHF.

The gene calls are TRBV16 and TRBJ2-6, with TRBD1 matching 8 bases. Germline CDR1 is KGHSY and CDR2 is FQNENV. This CDR3 contains 15 residues. V lost 5 bases and J lost 2; bases outside the gene matches: 2. CDR3 in DNA: TGTGCCAGCAGCGGACAGGGCGCTGGGGCCAACGTCCTGACTTTC. It specifies CASSGQGAGANVLTF.

J is TRBJ1-2 and V is TRBV19; D is undetermined. The V and J ends lost 9 bases and 2 bases respectively, with 16 bases between them. CDR1 is LNHDA and CDR2 is SQIVND in the germline V gene (reference sequence). CDR3 length: 14 residues. CDR3 nucleotide sequence: TGTGCCAGCCCACTTATCGGGTCAAACTATGGCTACACCTTC. Translation: CASPLIGSNYGYTF.

J is TRBJ1-2 and V is TRBV28; tentatively, D is TRBD1 (6 bases). The CDR3 totals 14 residues. Trimming removed 6 bases at V and 2 bases at J, with 13 bases between. Germline V CDR1 and CDR2: MDHEN, SYDVKM. The CDR3 spells CASSPDRINYGYTF. In DNA form, the CDR3 reads TGTGCCAGCAGCCCGGACAGAATAAACTATGGCTACACCTTC.